Sequencing of this T cell receptor (beta chain) was carried out in a study of T cell changes during pregnancy in multiple sclerosis. In germline, CDR1 is LNHDA, CDR2 SQIVND (reference sequence). This CDR3 region has 16 residues. The J segment lost 9 bases and the V segment lost 6 bases, leaving 14 bases of the junction unmatched. Measured with immunoSEQ multiplex PCR; TCRdb has only the in-frame clones, and not every one. Of around 71,000 clones listed, over 85% were seen once; the top ten hold approximately 1.1%. The chain employs TRBV19 and TRBJ2-1; TRBD2 matches 10 bases. The sequences come from peripheral blood, collected in the third trimester of pregnancy. This receptor was taken from a female donor with multiple sclerosis, enrolled in a pregnancy study. CDR3 protein: CASRTLSGRALGEQFF. The CDR3 nucleotides are TGTGCCAGTAGGACTTTGAGCGGGAGGGCCTTAGGTGAGCAGTTCTTC.